The source of this T cell receptor (beta chain) is a study of blood T cell repertoires in COVID-19. Study-level information: T cells, B-cell-depleted T cells, or PBMCs provided the cDNA or gDNA that served as material.

Assay: immunoSEQ multiplex PCR; the TCRdb copy retains only in-frame clones and omits some. The table has about 400,000 clones, roughly 87% seen once. Germline lookup yields CDR1 SGHVS and CDR2 FQNEAQ. The V segment lost 5 bases and the J segment 0 bases; nucleotides outside the gene matches: 26. The CDR3 has 23 amino acids. The age range of participants was roughly 18 to 90 years, with residence in about two dozen US areas. In assigning cohorts, the study relied on participant-reported clinical history. This clone has a single count. This chain links TRBV7-8 with TRBJ2-3; 10 bases are a match to TRBD2. This TCR was recovered from a woman between 40 and 50 years old with acute COVID-19. Sequenced material: PBMCs or T cells enriched from blood (not recorded which). This CDR3 reads CASSPGLLGFRTSGKPSTDTQYF. The CDR3 bases are TGTGCCAGCAGCCCGGGTCTTCTCGGTTTTAGGACTAGCGGAAAACCTAGCACAGATACGCAGTATTTT.